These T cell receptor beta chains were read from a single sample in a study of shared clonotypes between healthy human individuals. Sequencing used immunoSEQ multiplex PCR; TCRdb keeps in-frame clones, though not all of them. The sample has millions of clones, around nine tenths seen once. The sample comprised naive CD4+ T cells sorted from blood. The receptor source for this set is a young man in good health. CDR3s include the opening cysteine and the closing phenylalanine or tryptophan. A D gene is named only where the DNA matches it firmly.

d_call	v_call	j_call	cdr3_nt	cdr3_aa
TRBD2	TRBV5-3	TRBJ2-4	TGTGCCAGAAGCAGACAGACTAGCCAAAACATTCAGTACTTC	CARSRQTSQNIQYF
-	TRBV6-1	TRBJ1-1	TGTGCCAGCAGTGCTACGGAGCACACTGAAGCTTTCTTT	CASSATEHTEAFF
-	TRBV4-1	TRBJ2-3	TGCGCCAGCAGCCAACGGCAAGATACGCAGTATTTT	CASSQRQDTQYF
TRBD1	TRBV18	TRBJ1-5	TGTGCCAGCTCCACAGGGGGATCTCAGCCCCAGCATTTT	CASSTGGSQPQHF
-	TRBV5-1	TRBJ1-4	TGCGCCAGCAGCGTCGGACATGCAACTAATGAAAAACTGTTTTTT	CASSVGHATNEKLFF
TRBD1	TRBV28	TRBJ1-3	TGTGCCAGCAGTCCGGACAGGGCGAGCTCTGGAAACACCATATATTTT	CASSPDRASSGNTIYF
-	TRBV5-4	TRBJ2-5	TGTGCCAGCAGCTTGGCCCGGGAACAAGAGACCCAGTACTTC	CASSLAREQETQYF
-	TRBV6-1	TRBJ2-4	TGTGCCAGCAGTGAAGAAGGGGGTCTAGCCAAAAACATTCAGTACTTC	CASSEEGGLAKNIQYF
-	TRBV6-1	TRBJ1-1	TGTGCCAGCAAGGGGGAGGGTAGGTGGACTGAAGCTTTCTTT	CASKGEGRWTEAFF
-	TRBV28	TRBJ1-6	TGTGCCAGCAGCAGGGTCCCCTATAATTCACCCCTCCACTTT	CASSRVPYNSPLHF
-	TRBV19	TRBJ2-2	TGTGCCAGTAGTATAGGTCCGAACACCGGGGAGCTGTTTTTT	CASSIGPNTGELFF
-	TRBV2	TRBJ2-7	TGTGCCAGCAGTCGGGAAACCTACGAGCAGTACTTC	CASSRETYEQYF
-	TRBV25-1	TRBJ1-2	TGTGCCAGCAGTGATGCCCGGCGGGGAAACTATGGCTACACCTTC	CASSDARRGNYGYTF
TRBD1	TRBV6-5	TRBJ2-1	TGTGCCAGCAGTACTGGGACAGTGTACAACAATGAGCAGTTCTTC	CASSTGTVYNNEQFF